The text below deals with one TCR beta chain. Its antigen is not identified. An input of roughly 0.5 to 1 ug of RNA was subjected to reverse transcription using random hexamers. Amplification of TCR beta CDR3 by immunoSEQ multiplex PCR spanned 54 Vbeta and 13 Jbeta. TCRdb re-called the immunoSEQ multiplex PCR reads with MiXCR, one entry per CDR3 protein. Of around 230,000 distinct CDR3 sequences in the sample, about 96% were seen once. The sample originates from a study of CD8 T cells in Susac syndrome. Sequencing of TCR beta, carried out with a high-throughput approach, was applied to CD8+ and CD4+ T cells from the blood. TEMRA cells underwent FACS enrichment and CD8+ and CD4+ T cells underwent negative isolation. CDR1 and CDR2 from the germline V gene are SGHRS and YFSETQ. J gave up 1 base and V 4 bases, and 9 bases lay outside the gene matches. CDR3 length: 16 amino acids. Study observations and caveats: Only a relatively small number of individuals were included in the TCR sequencing and HLA analysis.

Sequencing was done on a sample of CD4+ T cells from PBMCs. This TCR was recovered from a human donor with multiple sclerosis. The chain links TRBV5-1 to TRBJ1-1, with 8 bases that match TRBD1. CDR3 protein: CASSTKPDRANTEAFF. The CDR3 nucleotides are TGCGCCAGCAGCACAAAACCGGACAGGGCGAACACTGAAGCTTTCTTT.